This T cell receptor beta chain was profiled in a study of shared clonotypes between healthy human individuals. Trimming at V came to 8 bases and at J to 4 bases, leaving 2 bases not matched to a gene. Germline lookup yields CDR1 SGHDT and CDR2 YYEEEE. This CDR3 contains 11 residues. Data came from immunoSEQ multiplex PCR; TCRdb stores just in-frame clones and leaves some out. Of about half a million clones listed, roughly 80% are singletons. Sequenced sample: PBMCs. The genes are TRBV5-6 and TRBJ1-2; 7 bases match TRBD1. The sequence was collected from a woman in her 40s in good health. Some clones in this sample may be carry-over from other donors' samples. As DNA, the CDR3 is TGTGCCAGTGGACAGGTCTATGGCTACACCTTC. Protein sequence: CASGQVYGYTF. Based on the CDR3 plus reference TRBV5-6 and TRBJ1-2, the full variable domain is DAGVTQSPTHLIKTRGQQVTLRCSPKSGHDTVSWYQQALGQGPQFIFQYYEEEERQRGNFPDRFSGHQFPNYSSELNVNALLLGDSALYLCASGQVYGYTFGSGTRLTVV.